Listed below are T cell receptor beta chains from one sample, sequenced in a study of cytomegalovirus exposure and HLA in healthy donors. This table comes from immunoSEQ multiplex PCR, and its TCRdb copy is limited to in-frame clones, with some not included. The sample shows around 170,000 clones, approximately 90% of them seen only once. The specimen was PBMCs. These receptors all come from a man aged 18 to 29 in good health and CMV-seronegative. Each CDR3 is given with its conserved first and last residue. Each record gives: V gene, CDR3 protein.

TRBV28,CASSFETSNPGELFF
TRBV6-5,CASSFARGTGTYEQYF
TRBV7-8,CASSLLAGYNEQFF
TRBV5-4,CASSFTTAGAGETQYF
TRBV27,CASTFGGGRTDTQYF
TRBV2,CATYSRLDRPSTDTQYF
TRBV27,CASGWTGYNEQFF
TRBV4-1,CASSQDSPRRGSWDTGELFF
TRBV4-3,CASSQEASGRPSYEQYF
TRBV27,CASSLSAGTTKNIQYF
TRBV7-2,CASSLRGQRLNTEAFF
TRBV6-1,CASSDSRVRPGANVLTF
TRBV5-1,CASSLALNGELFF
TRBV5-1,CASSYSIGQTNYGYTF
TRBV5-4,CASSPGTGLSSYEQYF
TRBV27,CASSLRGSSYNEQFF
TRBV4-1,CASSQRGQGVRTEAFF
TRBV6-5,CASRGGGPRGEQFF
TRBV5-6,CASSYRVGEQYF
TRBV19,CASTTRIPGSSGNTIYF
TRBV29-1,CSALGTSAEQFF